This TCR beta chain was identified during a study of cytomegalovirus exposure and HLA in healthy donors. Trimming stripped 8 bases from V and 2 bases from J, with 10 bases between. CDR3 size: 13 residues. CDR1 is SGHAT, CDR2 FQDESV, per germline (reference sequence). PCR amplification relied on 60 Vbeta primers (plus 13 Jbeta primers). Libraries were prepared by immunoSEQ multiplex PCR; TCRdb keeps only in-frame clonotypes and omits some of them. The sample carries some 150,000 clones, 70% to 85% recorded once. Overall study results and limits: Later on, a genetic analysis was performed. It linked a missense variant in DCLRE1C with V- and J-gene trimming of TCR beta.

Of note for this clone: Antigen unknown.

This clonotype was sampled from a man between 35 and 55 years old in good health and CMV-seronegative. The chain is built from TRBV11-1 and TRBJ2-1; unclear D gene. Sequencing was done on a sample of PBMCs. The CDR3 loop reads CASDTPPYNEQFF. DNA of the CDR3: TGTGCCAGCGACACCCCCCCCTACAATGAGCAGTTCTTC.